These 9 T cell receptor beta chains were all obtained from the same sample, sequenced in a study of Ad26.COV2.S vaccination and SARS-CoV-2 variants. The treatment denotes: about 20 received Ad26.COV2.S at low or high dose, single or two shots; a few received placebo; per-sample allocation not given. The study sampled participants on day 63 after the first vaccine or placebo injection. The repertoire was sequenced with immunoSEQ multiplex PCR; TCRdb's copy has only in-frame clones and lacks some. The sample contains a few hundred thousand clones, roughly 85% of which appear only once. The specimen comprised peripheral blood, sampled in a trial of Ad26.COV2.S vaccine versus placebo. The receptors stem from a person aged 18-60 years who received the Ad26.COV2.S COVID-19 vaccine or a placebo.

The rearrangement links TRBV29-1 to TRBJ1-1; maybe TRBD1 (5 bases). V lost 2 bases and J 0 bases, leaving 10 bases between the germline ends. Germline CDR1 is SQVTM and CDR2 is ANQGSEA. This CDR3 contains 14 residues. CDR3 region: CSVEWGGMNTEAFF. The CDR3 nucleotides read TGCAGCGTTGAATGGGGCGGCATGAACACTGAAGCTTTCTTT.

V is TRBV3-1 (or the pseudogene TRBV3-2) and J is TRBJ1-2; maybe TRBD1 (5 bases). Trimming removed 4 bases at V and 6 bases at J, with 18 bases between. CDR1 LGHDT and CDR2 YNNKEL come from the germline V gene (reference sequence). There are 15 residues in the CDR3. The CDR3 loop reads CASSPGWGVRDGYTF. For the CDR3, the DNA is TGTGCCAGCAGCCCAGGATGGGGGGTTCGCGATGGCTACACCTTC.

This chain links TRBV19 with TRBJ1-1, with TRBD1 as a possible D gene (5 bases). V was cut by 3 bases and J by 1 base, with 9 bases left in between. Germline V gene data show CDR1 as LNHDA and CDR2 as SQIVND (reference sequence). This CDR3 has 14 residues. CDR3 loop: CASSINRGNTEAFF. The CDR3 DNA sequence: TGTGCCAGTAGTATCAATAGGGGGAACACTGAAGCTTTCTTT.

This clone has a handful of counts. CDR3 amino acids: CASSYSTGQPQHF. DNA for the CDR3: TGTGCCAGCAGTTACTCGACTGGTCAGCCCCAGCATTTT. The chain carries TRBV6-2 or TRBV6-3 and TRBJ1-5, with D unclear. Germline values: CDR1 MNHEY, CDR2 SVGEGT. V was clipped by 0 bases and J by 6 bases, with 6 bases between them. The CDR3 extends over 13 amino acids.

The rearrangement joins TRBV7-9 to TRBJ2-5, with unresolved D. Trimming stripped 2 bases from V and 2 bases from J, with 6 bases between. The CDR3 is 13 residues long. Germline assignment: CDR1 SEHNR and CDR2 FQNEAQ (reference sequence). The CDR3 spells CASSLSGQETQYF. The DNA of the CDR3 is TGTGCCAGCAGCTTAAGTGGTCAAGAGACCCAGTACTTC.

The chain joins TRBV21-1 to TRBJ2-5; the table gives TRBD2 as D, unverified against the DNA. TRBV21-1 is termed a pseudogene. CDR3 size: 18 residues. CDR3 region: CASSKHRAGGGFGETQYF. The CDR3 DNA is TGTGCCAGCAGCAAACACCGAGCGGGGGGTGGGTTCGGAGAGACCCAGTACTTC.

This clone was observed a handful of times. CDR3 sequence: CASSLVEGVETQYF. CDR3 bases: TGCGCCAGCAGCTTGGTGGAGGGTGTCGAGACCCAGTACTTC. The chain joins TRBV5-1 to TRBJ2-5, with D possibly matching TRBD2 (6 bases). CDR3 length equals 14 residues. CDR1 is SGHRS, CDR2 YFSETQ, per germline. Trimming took 0 bases from V and 5 from J, leaving 11 bases between them.

This chain links TRBV6-2 or TRBV6-3 with TRBJ2-7; the D is unclear. V was cut by 4 bases and J by 2 bases, with 15 bases left in between. Germline lookup yields CDR1 MNHEY and CDR2 SVGEGT. The CDR3 runs to 15 residues. CDR3 coding DNA: TGTGCCAGCAGTTTCGACGTCTCGCCGGCCTACGAGCAGTACTTC. Residues: CASSFDVSPAYEQYF.

As regards this clone: The final CDR3 position lacks the conserved phenylalanine or tryptophan, pointing to a likely read error. The limits of the CDR3 on the DNA are not certain, so only TCRdb's listed CDR3 is given. The J gene is TRBJ1-2, the V gene TRBV20-1. The germline V gene has CDR1 DFQATT and CDR2 SNEGSKA (reference sequence). From its first to its last residue, the CDR3 has 10 amino acids. CDR3 protein: CSASAAVYSV.